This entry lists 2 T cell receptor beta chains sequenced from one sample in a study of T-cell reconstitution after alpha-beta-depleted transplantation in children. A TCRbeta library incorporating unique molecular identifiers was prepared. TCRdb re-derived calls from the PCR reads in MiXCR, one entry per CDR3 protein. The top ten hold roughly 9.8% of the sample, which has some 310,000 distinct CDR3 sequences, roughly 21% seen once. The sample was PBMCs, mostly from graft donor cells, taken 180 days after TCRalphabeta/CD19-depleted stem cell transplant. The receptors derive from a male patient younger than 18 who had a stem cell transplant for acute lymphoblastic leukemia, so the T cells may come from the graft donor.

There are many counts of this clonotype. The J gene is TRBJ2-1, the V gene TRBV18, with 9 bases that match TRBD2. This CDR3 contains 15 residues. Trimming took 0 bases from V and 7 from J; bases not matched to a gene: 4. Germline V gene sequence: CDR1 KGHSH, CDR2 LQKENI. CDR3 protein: CASSPPAGGRNEQFF. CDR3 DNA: TGTGCCAGCTCACCACCTGCGGGAGGGAGGAATGAGCAGTTCTTC.

CDR3 coding DNA: TGTGCCATCAGTGTTAAGGTTGGGGAGACCCAGTACTTC. Protein sequence: CAISVKVGETQYF. V usage is TRBV10-3 and J usage is TRBJ2-5; D gene unclear. Germline lookup yields CDR1 ENHRY and CDR2 SYGVKD. V was pared by 4 bases and J by 5 bases, with 11 bases between. The CDR3 is 13 amino acids.